This TCR beta chain was identified in a study of T-cell reconstitution after alpha-beta-depleted transplantation in children. This clonotype was observed a few times. The CDR3 contains 14 residues. Deletions cut 6 bases from V and 6 bases from J, with 17 bases between. Molecular barcoding with unique molecular identifiers was used for the TCRbeta library. TCRdb re-called the PCR reads through MiXCR, storing one row per CDR3 protein. The top ten clones hold about 9.4% of a sample with 300,000 or so distinct CDR3 sequences, 9.9% of them seen once. The material sequenced was PBMCs from the stem cell graft donor, taken from the stem cell graft. This TCR derives from a human donor who donated a stem cell graft to a child with SCID. The genes are TRBV12-3 or TRBV12-4 and TRBJ1-1; D uncertain. The CDR3 region has the DNA TGTGCCAGCAGAGACCCCGGGCGAGGGTCTGAAGCTTTCTTT. It is translated as CASRDPGRGSEAFF.